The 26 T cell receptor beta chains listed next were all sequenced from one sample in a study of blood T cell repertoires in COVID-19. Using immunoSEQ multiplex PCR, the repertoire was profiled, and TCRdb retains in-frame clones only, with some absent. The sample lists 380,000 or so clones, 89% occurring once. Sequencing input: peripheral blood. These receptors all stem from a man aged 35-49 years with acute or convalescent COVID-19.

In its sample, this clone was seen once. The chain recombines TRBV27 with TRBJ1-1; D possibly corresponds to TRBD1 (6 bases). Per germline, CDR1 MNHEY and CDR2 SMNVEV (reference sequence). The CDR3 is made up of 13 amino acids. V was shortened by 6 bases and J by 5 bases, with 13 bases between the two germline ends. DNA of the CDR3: TGTGCCAGCAGGGGGGCAGGGGATACTGAAGCTTTCTTT. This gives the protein CASRGAGDTEAFF.

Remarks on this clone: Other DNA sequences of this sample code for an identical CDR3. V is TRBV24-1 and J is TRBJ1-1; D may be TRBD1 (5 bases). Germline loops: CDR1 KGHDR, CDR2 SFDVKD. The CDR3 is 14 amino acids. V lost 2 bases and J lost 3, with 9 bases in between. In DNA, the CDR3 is TGTGCCACCAGTGATTCCACGGGGGACACTGAAGCTTTCTTT. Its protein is CATSDSTGDTEAFF.

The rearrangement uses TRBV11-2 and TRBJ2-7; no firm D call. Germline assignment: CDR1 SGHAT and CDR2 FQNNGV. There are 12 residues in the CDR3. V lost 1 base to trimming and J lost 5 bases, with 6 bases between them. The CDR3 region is CASSLGADEQYF. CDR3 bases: TGTGCCAGCAGCTTAGGCGCGGACGAGCAGTACTTC.

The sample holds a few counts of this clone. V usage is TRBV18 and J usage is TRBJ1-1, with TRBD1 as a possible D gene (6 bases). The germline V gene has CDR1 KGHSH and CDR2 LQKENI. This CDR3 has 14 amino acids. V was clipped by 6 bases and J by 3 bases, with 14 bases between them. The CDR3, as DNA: TGTGCCAGCTCCCAGGTCGGGGGGCACACTGAAGCTTTCTTT. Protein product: CASSQVGGHTEAFF.

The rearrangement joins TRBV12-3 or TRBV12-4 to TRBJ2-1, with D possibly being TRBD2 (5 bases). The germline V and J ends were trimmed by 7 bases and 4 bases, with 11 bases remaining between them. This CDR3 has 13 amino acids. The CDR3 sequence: CASMVPGYNEQFF. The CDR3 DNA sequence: TGTGCCAGCATGGTCCCGGGGTACAATGAGCAGTTCTTC.

This chain's CDR3 is CASSQERGLRQGAINEQFF. Written as DNA, the CDR3 is TGTGCCAGCAGCCAAGAACGTGGTTTAAGACAGGGGGCAATCAATGAGCAGTTCTTC. V is TRBV14 and J is TRBJ2-1, with TRBD1 matching over 10 bases. The CDR3 totals 19 residues. From germline, CDR1 is SGHDN and CDR2 FVKESK. With 0 bases clipped from V and 6 bases from J, the junction kept 14 bases outside the gene matches.

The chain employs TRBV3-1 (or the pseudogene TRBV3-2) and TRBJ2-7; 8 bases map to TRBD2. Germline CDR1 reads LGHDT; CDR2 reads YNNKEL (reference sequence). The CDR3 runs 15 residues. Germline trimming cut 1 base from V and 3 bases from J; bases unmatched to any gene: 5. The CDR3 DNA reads TGTGCCAGCAGCCAAGGACCAGGGACTAGCTACGAGCAGTACTTC. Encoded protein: CASSQGPGTSYEQYF.

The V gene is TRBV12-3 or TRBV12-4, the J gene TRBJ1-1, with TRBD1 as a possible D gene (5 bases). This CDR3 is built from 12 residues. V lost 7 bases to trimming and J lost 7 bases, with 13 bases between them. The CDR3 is CASKPLQGEAFF. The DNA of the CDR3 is TGTGCCAGCAAACCCCTCCAGGGTGAAGCTTTCTTT.

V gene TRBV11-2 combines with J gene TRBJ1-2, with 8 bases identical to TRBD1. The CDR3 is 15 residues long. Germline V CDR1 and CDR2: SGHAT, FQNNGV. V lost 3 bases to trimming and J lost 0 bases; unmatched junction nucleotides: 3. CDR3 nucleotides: TGTGCCAGCAGCTTTGGGACAGGAGCTAACTATGGCTACACCTTC. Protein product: CASSFGTGANYGYTF.

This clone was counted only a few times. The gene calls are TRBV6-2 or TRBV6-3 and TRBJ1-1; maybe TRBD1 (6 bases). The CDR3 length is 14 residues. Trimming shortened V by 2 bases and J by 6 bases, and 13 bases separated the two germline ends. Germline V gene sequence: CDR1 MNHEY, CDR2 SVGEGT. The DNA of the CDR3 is TGTGCCAGCAGTTACGCCAGGGGTACGGCTGAAGCTTTCTTT. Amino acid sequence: CASSYARGTAEAFF.

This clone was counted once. CDR3 sequence reads: CASSRDHETQYF. In DNA form, the CDR3 reads TGTGCCAGCAGCCGGGATCACGAGACCCAGTACTTC. The chain recombines TRBV5-4 with TRBJ2-5, with a weak D call TRBD2 (5 bases). The ends were cut back, 4 bases at V and 5 bases at J, with 9 bases in the middle. Germline V gives CDR1 SGHNT, CDR2 YYREEE (reference sequence). The CDR3 consists of 12 residues.

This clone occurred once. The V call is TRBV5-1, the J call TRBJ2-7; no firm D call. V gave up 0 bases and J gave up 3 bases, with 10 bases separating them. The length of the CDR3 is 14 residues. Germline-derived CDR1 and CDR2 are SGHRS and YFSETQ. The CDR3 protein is CASSLGSVLYEQYF. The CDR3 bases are TGCGCCAGCAGCTTGGGATCGGTCCTCTACGAGCAGTACTTC.

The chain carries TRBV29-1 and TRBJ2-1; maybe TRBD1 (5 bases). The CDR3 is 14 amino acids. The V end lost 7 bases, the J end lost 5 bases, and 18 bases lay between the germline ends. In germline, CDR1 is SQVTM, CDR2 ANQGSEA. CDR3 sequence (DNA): TGCAGCGCAGCGCGGTGGGGCAGCGACAATGAGCAGTTCTTC. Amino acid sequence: CSAARWGSDNEQFF.

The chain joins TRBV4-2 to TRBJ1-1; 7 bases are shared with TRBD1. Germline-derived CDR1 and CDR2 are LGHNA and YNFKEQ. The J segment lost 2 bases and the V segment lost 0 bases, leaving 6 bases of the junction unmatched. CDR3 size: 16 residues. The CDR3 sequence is CASSQDNRQGNTEAFF. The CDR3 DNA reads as TGTGCCAGCAGCCAAGATAATCGACAGGGAAACACTGAAGCTTTCTTT.

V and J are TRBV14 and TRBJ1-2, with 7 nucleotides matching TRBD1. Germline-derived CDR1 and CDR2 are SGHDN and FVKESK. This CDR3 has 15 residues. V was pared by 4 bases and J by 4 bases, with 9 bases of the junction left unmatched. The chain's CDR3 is CASSRDRVGGYGYTF. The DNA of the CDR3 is TGTGCCAGCAGCCGCGACAGGGTAGGGGGCTATGGCTACACCTTC.

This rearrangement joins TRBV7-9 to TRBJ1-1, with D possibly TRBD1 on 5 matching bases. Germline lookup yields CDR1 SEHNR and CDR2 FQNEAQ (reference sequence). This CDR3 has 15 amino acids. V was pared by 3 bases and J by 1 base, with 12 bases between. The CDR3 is CASSFRQSGNTEAFF. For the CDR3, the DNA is TGTGCCAGCAGCTTTAGACAGTCGGGGAACACTGAAGCTTTCTTT.

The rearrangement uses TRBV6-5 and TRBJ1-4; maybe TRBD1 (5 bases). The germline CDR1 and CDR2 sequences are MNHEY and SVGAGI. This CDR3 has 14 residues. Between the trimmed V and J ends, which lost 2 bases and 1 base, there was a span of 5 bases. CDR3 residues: CASSYDRTNEKLFF. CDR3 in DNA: TGTGCCAGCAGTTACGACAGAACTAATGAAAAACTGTTTTTT.

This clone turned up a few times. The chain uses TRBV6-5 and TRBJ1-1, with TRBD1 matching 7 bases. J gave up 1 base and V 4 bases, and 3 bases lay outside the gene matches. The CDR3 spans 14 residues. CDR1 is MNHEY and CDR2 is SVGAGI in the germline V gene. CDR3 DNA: TGTGCCAGCAGTTGGGACAGAAAGAACACTGAAGCTTTCTTT. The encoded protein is CASSWDRKNTEAFF.

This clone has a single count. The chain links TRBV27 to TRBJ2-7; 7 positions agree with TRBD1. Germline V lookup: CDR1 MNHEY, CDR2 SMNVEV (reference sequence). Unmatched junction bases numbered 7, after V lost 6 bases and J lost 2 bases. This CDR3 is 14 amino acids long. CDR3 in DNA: TGTGCCAGCAGGCTGGGGACAGAGACCTACGAGCAGTACTTC. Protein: CASRLGTETYEQYF.

The CDR3 here is CASSPYGQGNTGELFF. In DNA, the CDR3 is TGTGCCAGCAGCCCGTACGGACAGGGGAACACCGGGGAGCTGTTTTTT. V usage is TRBV7-6 and J usage is TRBJ2-2; TRBD1 aligns across 8 bases. This CDR3 region has 16 residues. Germline lookup yields CDR1 SGHVS and CDR2 FNYEAQ. Trimming removed 5 bases from V and 1 base from J; junction bases left unmatched: 6.

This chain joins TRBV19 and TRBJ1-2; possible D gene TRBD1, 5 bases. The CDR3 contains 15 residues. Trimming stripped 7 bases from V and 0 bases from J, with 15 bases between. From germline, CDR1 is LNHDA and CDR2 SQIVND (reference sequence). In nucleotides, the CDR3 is TGTGCCAGTATCCCGCAGGGTGCGACTAACTATGGCTACACCTTC. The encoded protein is CASIPQGATNYGYTF.

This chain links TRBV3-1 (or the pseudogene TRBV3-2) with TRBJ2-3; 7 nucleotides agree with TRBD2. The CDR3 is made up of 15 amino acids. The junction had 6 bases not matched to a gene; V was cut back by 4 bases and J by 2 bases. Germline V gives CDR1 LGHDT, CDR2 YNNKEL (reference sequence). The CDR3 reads CASSPKAGYTDTQYF. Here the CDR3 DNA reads TGTGCCAGCAGCCCGAAAGCGGGGTACACAGATACGCAGTATTTT.

The CDR3 is CASSQSDRRYGYTF. In DNA, the CDR3 is TGTGCCAGCAGCCAATCTGACAGGCGCTATGGCTACACCTTC. V and J are TRBV3-1 (or the pseudogene TRBV3-2) and TRBJ1-2, with D tentatively TRBD1 (6 bases). CDR1 is LGHDT and CDR2 is YNNKEL in the germline V gene (reference sequence). The CDR3 has 14 amino acids. V lost 2 bases to trimming and J lost 4 bases, with 11 bases between them.

The CDR3 DNA sequence: TGTGCCAGCAGCCCGCCGGGACTAAGGTTAGATGAGCAGTTCTTC. It encodes CASSPPGLRLDEQFF. This chain joins TRBV5-6 and TRBJ2-1, with TRBD2 matching 7 bases. J lost 8 bases, V lost 4 bases, and 12 bases had no gene match. The CDR3 contains 15 residues. In germline, CDR1 is SGHDT, CDR2 YYEEEE.

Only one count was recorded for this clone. The CDR3 protein is CASSQGFPSGELFF. DNA of the CDR3: TGCGCCAGCAGCCAAGGTTTCCCATCCGGGGAGCTGTTTTTT. The rearrangement joins TRBV4-3 to TRBJ2-2; D is uncertain. The CDR3 is made up of 14 amino acids. Germline V gene sequence: CDR1 LGHNA, CDR2 YSLEER. V was shortened by 1 base and J by 6 bases, with 9 bases between the two germline ends.

The DNA for the CDR3 is TGCGCCAGCAGCCAGACATCGAACACTGAAGCTTTCTTT. Its protein product is CASSQTSNTEAFF. This chain uses TRBV4-3 with TRBJ1-1; no definite D call. Deletions cut 3 bases from V and 1 base from J, with 6 bases between. The germline gives CDR1 LGHNA, CDR2 YSLEER. This CDR3 comprises 13 residues.